The 22 T cell receptor beta chains presented below share a single source sample, sequenced in a study of blood T cells in healthy people across ages. Sample-barcoded 5' priming and a J-beta primer mix drove a second PCR of about 6 to 11 cycles. TCRdb recomputed calls from the 5' RACE reads with MiXCR, one row per CDR3 protein. Found here are some 860,000 distinct CDR3 sequences, roughly 56% of them singletons; the top ten hold 20% to 30%. The sequencing input was blood. Receptors originate from a man in his forties in good health.

The genes are TRBV20-1 and TRBJ2-5; possible D gene TRBD2, 6 bases. CDR1 DFQATT and CDR2 SNEGSKA come from the germline V gene (reference sequence). The V gene lost 1 base and the J gene lost 5 bases, with 14 bases spanning the gap. This CDR3 has 14 amino acids. The CDR3 region is CSARVQGGLETQYF. The DNA for the CDR3 is TGCAGTGCTAGAGTTCAGGGAGGATTGGAGACCCAGTACTTC.

This clonotype occurred a few times. The chain is built from TRBV7-2 and TRBJ2-4, with D hard to call. In germline, CDR1 is SGHTA, CDR2 FQGNSA. This CDR3 is built from 15 residues. Trimming stripped 4 bases from V and 8 bases from J, with 18 bases between. CDR3 in amino acids: CASSSDGARRDIQYF. CDR3 bases: TGTGCCAGCAGCTCGGACGGTGCCCGACGGGACATTCAGTACTTC.

This chain connects TRBV9 to TRBJ2-5, with 11 bases identical to TRBD2. Per the germline V gene, CDR1 is SGDLS and CDR2 is YYNGEE. V was clipped by 1 base and J by 4 bases; unmatched bases: 6. The CDR3 spans 16 residues. CDR3 DNA: TGTGCCAGCAGCGTATCCATAGCGGGAGGGGCAGAGACCCAGTACTTC. Translated: CASSVSIAGGAETQYF.

This clonotype has a handful of counts. This chain connects TRBV5-1 to TRBJ2-1; 7 nucleotides agree with TRBD1. The trim removed 0 bases at V and 4 bases at J, leaving 4 bases unmatched. There are 15 residues in the CDR3. The germline CDR1 and CDR2 sequences are SGHRS and YFSETQ. The CDR3 coding sequence is TGCGCCAGCAGCTTGGCCGGACAGGAGTACAATGAGCAGTTCTTC. Translated: CASSLAGQEYNEQFF.

The rearrangement links TRBV6-6 to TRBJ2-3; TRBD2 aligns across 10 bases. The CDR3 is 17 amino acids. The trim removed 4 bases at V and 6 bases at J, leaving 13 bases unmatched. The germline V gene encodes CDR1 MNHNY and CDR2 SVGAGI (reference sequence). The chain's CDR3 is CASSSPLLAGNPDTQYF. The CDR3 DNA follows: TGTGCCAGCAGTTCTCCCCTACTAGCGGGGAACCCCGATACGCAGTATTTT.

The chain carries TRBV9 and TRBJ2-3; weak D call: TRBD2 (6 bases). The V end was cut by 3 bases, the J end by 2 bases, with 16 bases between. Germline V gives CDR1 SGDLS, CDR2 YYNGEE. This CDR3 comprises 16 residues. For the CDR3, the DNA is TGTGCCAGCAGCGCCGAGCCGGGACTCTACACAGATACGCAGTATTTT. The encoded protein is CASSAEPGLYTDTQYF.

Note on this clonotype: The junction departs from germline at one end; a sequencing error may be responsible. V usage is TRBV4-3 and J usage is TRBJ2-6, with D perhaps matching TRBD1 (5 bases). Germline V gives CDR1 LGHNA, CDR2 YSLEER. The length of the CDR3 is 16 residues. CDR3 DNA: TGCGCCAGCAGCCAAGATATGCTTGCTGGGGCCGACGTCCTGACTTTC. Its translation is CASSQDMLAGADVLTF.

The genes are TRBV7-9 and TRBJ1-5; D ambiguous. The CDR3 runs 12 residues. Germline V gene lookup returns CDR1 SEHNR and CDR2 FQNEAQ (reference sequence). V dropped 6 bases and J dropped 7 bases, with 10 bases sitting between them. The CDR3 region has the DNA TGTGCCAGCAGAGAATTAGAACAGCCCCAGCATTTT. Protein product: CASRELEQPQHF. Full variable domain (missing parts from reference TRBV7-9 and TRBJ1-5): DTGVSQNPRHKITKRGQNVTFRCDPISEHNRLYWYRQTLGQGPEFLTYFQNEAQLEKSRLLSDRFSAERPKGSFSTLEIQRTEQGDSAMYLCASRELEQPQHFGDGTRLSIL.

The chain couples TRBV12-3 or TRBV12-4 to TRBJ2-1, with D possibly matching TRBD1 (7 bases). TRBJ2-7 explains the end of the DNA better; the J call may be wrong. The CDR3 is made up of 16 amino acids. The CDR3 reads CASSLGGQSSYNEQYF. The CDR3 DNA is TGTGCCAGCAGTTTGGGGGGACAGAGCTCCTACAATGAGCAGTACTTC.

This clonotype was detected only a few times. This chain links TRBV7-9 with TRBJ2-1; D remains ambiguous. V lost 8 bases and J lost 4, with 9 bases in between. The germline V gene has CDR1 SEHNR and CDR2 FQNEAQ (reference sequence). CDR3 length equals 12 residues. The CDR3 sequence: CASGVKYNEQFF. The CDR3 DNA sequence: TGTGCCAGCGGGGTCAAGTACAATGAGCAGTTCTTC.

The chain is built from TRBV6-1 and TRBJ2-5; D could derive from TRBD1 or TRBD2 (6 bases each). V was trimmed by 7 bases and J by 11 bases, leaving 23 bases between them. CDR1 and CDR2 from the germline V gene are MNHNS and SASEGT. The CDR3 covers 14 residues. The CDR3 DNA reads TGTGCCAGCACCCAGAACACAGGGATTCGGGAGCAGTACTTC. Translated: CASTQNTGIREQYF.

The rearrangement links TRBV5-1 to TRBJ1-1, with TRBD1 as a possible D gene (5 bases). Germline V gene data show CDR1 as SGHRS and CDR2 as YFSETQ. CDR3 length equals 16 residues. The V end lost 2 bases, the J end lost 2 bases, and 16 bases lay between the germline ends. CDR3 DNA sequence: TGCGCCAGCAGCTTAACAGGCAGTGTCCTAAACACTGAAGCTTTCTTT. Translation: CASSLTGSVLNTEAFF. The entire variable domain, with the rest obtained from reference TRBV5-1 and TRBJ1-1, is as follows: KAGVTQTPRYLIKTRGQQVTLSCSPISGHRSVSWYQQTPGQGLQFLFEYFSETQRNKGNFPGRFSGRQFSNSRSEMNVSTLELGDSALYLCASSLTGSVLNTEAFFGQGTRLTVV.

This clonotype was counted once. The rearrangement links TRBV24-1 to TRBJ2-2; 9 bases line up with TRBD1. Germline V gene data show CDR1 as KGHDR and CDR2 as SFDVKD. This CDR3 comprises 21 residues. The J segment lost 4 bases and the V segment lost 4 bases, leaving 21 bases of the junction unmatched. DNA of the CDR3: TGTGCCACCAGTGACCCTTCCGTACAAGGGACAGGGAAAGGCATCACCGGGGAGCTGTTTTTT. Amino acids: CATSDPSVQGTGKGITGELFF.

This chain uses TRBV6-5 with TRBJ1-2, with 10 bases that match TRBD1. The CDR3 is made up of 16 amino acids. Trimming took 4 bases from V and 2 from J; bases not matched to a gene: 7. The germline V gene has CDR1 MNHEY and CDR2 SVGAGI. The CDR3 coding sequence is TGTGCCAGCAGTTCCACAGGGACAGGGGTCAACTATGGCTACACCTTC. This codes for CASSSTGTGVNYGYTF.

In this sample, this clonotype turned up a few times. The rearrangement uses TRBV7-2 and TRBJ2-5; 7 positions match TRBD1. Germline values: CDR1 SGHTA, CDR2 FQGNSA. Trimming cost V 2 bases and J 5 bases; bases outside gene matches: 11. The CDR3 runs to 16 residues. The CDR3 coding sequence is TGTGCCAGCAGCTTAAGAACAGGGGCAGGGTCTGAGACCCAGTACTTC. Its protein product is CASSLRTGAGSETQYF.

The rearrangement joins TRBV4-1 to TRBJ1-1, with 8 bases aligning to TRBD1. V gave up 6 bases and J gave up 6 bases; unmatched junction bases: 6. CDR3 length: 13 amino acids. Per the germline V gene, CDR1 is MGHRA and CDR2 is YSYEKL. The CDR3 sequence: CASRAQGAAEAFF. The CDR3 DNA sequence: TGCGCCAGCAGGGCTCAGGGGGCGGCTGAAGCTTTCTTT.

The chain carries TRBV7-9 and TRBJ2-6, with unresolved D. Germline values: CDR1 SEHNR, CDR2 FQNEAQ (reference sequence). CDR3 length: 18 residues. V dropped 5 bases and J dropped 0 bases, with 17 bases sitting between them. CDR3 sequence reads: CASSRTFGLLSGANVLTF. The CDR3 nucleotides are TGTGCCAGCAGCCGAACGTTTGGTCTGCTCTCTGGGGCCAACGTCCTGACTTTC. Full variable domain (remainder filled in from reference TRBV7-9 and TRBJ2-6): DTGVSQNPRHKITKRGQNVTFRCDPISEHNRLYWYRQTLGQGPEFLTYFQNEAQLEKSRLLSDRFSAERPKGSFSTLEIQRTEQGDSAMYLCASSRTFGLLSGANVLTFGAGSRLTVL.

The rearrangement links TRBV6-1 to TRBJ2-3; possible D gene TRBD1, 6 bases. The CDR3 extends over 17 amino acids. The germline V gene has CDR1 MNHNS and CDR2 SASEGT. With 8 bases removed from V and 0 bases from J, the gap between germline ends came to 21 bases. The DNA for the CDR3 is TGTGCCAGCCCTAAAGTCCCCGGGACAAAAAGCACAGATACGCAGTATTTT. Translation gives CASPKVPGTKSTDTQYF.

The gene calls are TRBV20-1 and TRBJ2-7; possibly TRBD1 or TRBD2 for D (5 bases each). The CDR3 is 17 amino acids. Trimming cost V 0 bases and J 3 bases, with 21 bases left between them. Germline V gives CDR1 DFQATT, CDR2 SNEGSKA (reference sequence). For the CDR3, the DNA is TGCAGTGCTAGAGAAGGGACGGAACTCAACTTTAGCTACGAGCAGTACTTC. Encoded protein: CSAREGTELNFSYEQYF.

The chain uses TRBV7-3 and TRBJ2-7, with TRBD2 identical over 10 bases. The CDR3 totals 15 residues. Per germline, CDR1 SGHTA and CDR2 FQGTGA. V lost 6 bases to trimming and J lost 6 bases; unmatched junction nucleotides: 11. The CDR3 nucleotides read TGTGCCAGCAGTACTAGCGGGATAACAAAGCTCGAGCAGTACTTC. Protein product: CASSTSGITKLEQYF.

This rearrangement joins TRBV28 to TRBJ2-3; D not resolved. This CDR3 has 13 residues. The V end was cut by 7 bases, the J end by 2 bases, with 10 bases between. The germline CDR1 and CDR2 sequences are MDHEN and SYDVKM. CDR3 DNA: TGTGCCAGCACCGATGACCCCACAGATACGCAGTATTTT. Residues: CASTDDPTDTQYF.

The chain carries TRBV11-3 and TRBJ2-1; D remains unclear. In germline, CDR1 is SGHNT, CDR2 YENEEA. The V end was cut by 5 bases, the J end by 8 bases, with 10 bases between. The CDR3 is 12 amino acids. CDR3 DNA sequence: TGTGCCAGCAGCCACGGAAGGGATGAGCAGTTCTTC. Amino acids: CASSHGRDEQFF.